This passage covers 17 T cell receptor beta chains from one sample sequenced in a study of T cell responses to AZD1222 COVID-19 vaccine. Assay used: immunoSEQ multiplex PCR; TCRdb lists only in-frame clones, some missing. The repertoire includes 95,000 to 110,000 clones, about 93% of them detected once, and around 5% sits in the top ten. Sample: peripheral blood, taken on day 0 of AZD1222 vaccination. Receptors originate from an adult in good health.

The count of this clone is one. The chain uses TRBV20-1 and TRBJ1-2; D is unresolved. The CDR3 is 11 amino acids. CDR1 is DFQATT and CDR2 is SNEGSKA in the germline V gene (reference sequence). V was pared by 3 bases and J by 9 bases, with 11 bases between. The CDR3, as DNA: TGCAGTGCTAGGGCAGCTATGAGCTACACCTTC. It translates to CSARAAMSYTF.

Here the CDR3 DNA reads TGTGCCAGCAGTGACTCTCTGAACACTGAAGCTTTCTTT. It specifies CASSDSLNTEAFF. This chain uses TRBV2 with TRBJ1-1; D uncertain. The V and J ends lost 3 bases and 0 bases respectively, with 5 bases between them. Looked up from germline, CDR1 is SNHLY and CDR2 is FYNNEI. CDR3 length: 13 amino acids.

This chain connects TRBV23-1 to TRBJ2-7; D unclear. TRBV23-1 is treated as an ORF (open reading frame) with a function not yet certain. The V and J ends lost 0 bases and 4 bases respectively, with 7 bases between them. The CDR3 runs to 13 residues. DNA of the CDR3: TGCGCCAGCAGTCAATCGGTAGGATACGAGCAGTACTTC. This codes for CASSQSVGYEQYF.

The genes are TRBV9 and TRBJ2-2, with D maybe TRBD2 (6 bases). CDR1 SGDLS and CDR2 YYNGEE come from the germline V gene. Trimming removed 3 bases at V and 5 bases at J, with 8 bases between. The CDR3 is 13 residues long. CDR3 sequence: CASSGRGTGELFF. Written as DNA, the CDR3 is TGTGCCAGCAGCGGTCGGGGGACCGGGGAGCTGTTTTTT.

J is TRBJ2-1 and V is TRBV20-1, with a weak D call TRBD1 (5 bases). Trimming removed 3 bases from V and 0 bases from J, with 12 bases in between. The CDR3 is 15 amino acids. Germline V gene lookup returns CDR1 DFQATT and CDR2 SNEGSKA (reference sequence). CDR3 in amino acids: CSASGAFSSYNEQFF. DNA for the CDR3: TGCAGTGCTAGTGGGGCTTTTAGCTCCTACAATGAGCAGTTCTTC.

The CDR3 region is CASSPWTGVREKLFF. CDR3 DNA: TGTGCCAGCAGCCCCTGGACAGGGGTGCGTGAAAAACTGTTTTTT. The rearrangement joins TRBV14 to TRBJ1-4, with TRBD1 matching 9 bases. V lost 4 bases and J lost 7; bases outside the gene matches: 7. The CDR3 spans 15 residues. Per germline, CDR1 SGHDN and CDR2 FVKESK.

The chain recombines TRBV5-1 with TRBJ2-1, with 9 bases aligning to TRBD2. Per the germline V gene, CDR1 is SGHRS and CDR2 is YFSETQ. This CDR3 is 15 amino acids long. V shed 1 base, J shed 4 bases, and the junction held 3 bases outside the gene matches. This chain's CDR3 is CASSLPSGAYNEQFF. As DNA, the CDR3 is TGCGCCAGCAGCTTGCCTAGCGGGGCTTACAATGAGCAGTTCTTC.

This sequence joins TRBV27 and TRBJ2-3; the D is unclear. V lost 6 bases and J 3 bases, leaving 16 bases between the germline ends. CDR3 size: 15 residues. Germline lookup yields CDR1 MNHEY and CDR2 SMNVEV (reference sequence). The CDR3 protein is CASSRLGALTDTQYF. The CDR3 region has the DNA TGTGCCAGCAGCCGATTAGGCGCTCTTACAGATACGCAGTATTTT.

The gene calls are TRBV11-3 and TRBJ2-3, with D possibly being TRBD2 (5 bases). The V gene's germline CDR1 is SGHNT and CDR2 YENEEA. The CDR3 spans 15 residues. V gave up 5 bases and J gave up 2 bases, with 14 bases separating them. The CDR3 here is CASSKRTRATDTQYF. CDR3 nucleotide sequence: TGTGCCAGCAGCAAACGCACTAGGGCCACAGATACGCAGTATTTT. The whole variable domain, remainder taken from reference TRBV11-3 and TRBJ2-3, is EAGVVQSPRYKIIEKKQPVAFWCNPISGHNTLYWYLQNLGQGPELLIRYENEEAVDDSQLPKDRFSAERLKGVDSTLKIQPAELGDSAVYLCASSKRTRATDTQYFGPGTRLTVL.

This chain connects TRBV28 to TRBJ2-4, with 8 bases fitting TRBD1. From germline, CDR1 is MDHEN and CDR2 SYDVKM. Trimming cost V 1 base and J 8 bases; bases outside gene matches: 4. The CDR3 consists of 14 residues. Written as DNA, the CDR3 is TGTGCCAGCAGTTTATTGGACAGGGCGTACATTCAGTACTTC. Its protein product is CASSLLDRAYIQYF. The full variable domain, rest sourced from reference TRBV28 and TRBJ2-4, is DVKVTQSSRYLVKRTGEKVFLECVQDMDHENMFWYRQDPGLGLRLIYFSYDVKMKEKGDIPEGYSVSREKKERFSLILESASTNQTSMYLCASSLLDRAYIQYFGAGTRLSVL.

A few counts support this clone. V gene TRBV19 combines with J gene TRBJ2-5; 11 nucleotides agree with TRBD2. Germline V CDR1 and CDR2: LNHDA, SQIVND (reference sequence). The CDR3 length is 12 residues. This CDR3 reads CASGRARETQYF. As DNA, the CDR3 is TGTGCTAGCGGGAGGGCCCGGGAGACCCAGTACTTC.

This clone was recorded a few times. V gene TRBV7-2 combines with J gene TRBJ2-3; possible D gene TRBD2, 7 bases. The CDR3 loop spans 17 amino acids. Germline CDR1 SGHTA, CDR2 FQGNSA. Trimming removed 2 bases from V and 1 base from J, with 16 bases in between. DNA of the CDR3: TGTGCCAGCAGCTTATGGGTCGGGGGGCTCGGCACAGATACGCAGTATTTT. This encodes CASSLWVGGLGTDTQYF.

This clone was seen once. The CDR3 protein is CASTPTGTGQETQYF. The CDR3 DNA sequence: TGTGCCAGCACCCCTACGGGGACAGGCCAAGAGACCCAGTACTTC. The chain is built from TRBV6-6 and TRBJ2-5; TRBD1 agrees at 8 bases. This CDR3 contains 15 residues. Germline V gene lookup returns CDR1 MNHNY and CDR2 SVGAGI (reference sequence). V shed 7 bases and J 1 base; nucleotides not matched to a gene: 8.

The CDR3 spells CASSQTSGRFADTQYF. CDR3 DNA sequence: TGTGCCAGCAGCCAGACTAGCGGGAGGTTCGCAGATACGCAGTATTTT. V and J are TRBV7-3 and TRBJ2-3, with 13 bases aligning to TRBD2. The CDR3 runs to 16 residues. V was pared by 5 bases and J by 4 bases, with 6 bases of the junction left unmatched. Germline CDR1 reads SGHTA; CDR2 reads FQGTGA.

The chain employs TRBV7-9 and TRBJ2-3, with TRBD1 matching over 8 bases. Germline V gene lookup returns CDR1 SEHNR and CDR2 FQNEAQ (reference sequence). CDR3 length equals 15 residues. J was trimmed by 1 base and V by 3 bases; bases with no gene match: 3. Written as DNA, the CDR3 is TGTGCCAGCAGCTTCGGACAGGGTGGCACAGATACGCAGTATTTT. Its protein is CASSFGQGGTDTQYF.

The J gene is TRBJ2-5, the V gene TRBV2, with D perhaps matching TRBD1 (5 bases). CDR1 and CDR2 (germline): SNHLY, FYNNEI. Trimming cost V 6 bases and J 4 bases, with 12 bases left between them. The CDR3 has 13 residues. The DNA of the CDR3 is TGTGCCAGCAGGCAGGGAACAAGAGAGACCCAGTACTTC. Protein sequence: CASRQGTRETQYF.

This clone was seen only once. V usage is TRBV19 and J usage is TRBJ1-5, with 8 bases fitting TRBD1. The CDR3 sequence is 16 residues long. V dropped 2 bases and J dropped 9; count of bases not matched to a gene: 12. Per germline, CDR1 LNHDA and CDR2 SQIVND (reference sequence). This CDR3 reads CASSISATGDLLPQHF. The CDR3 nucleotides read TGTGCCAGTAGTATATCGGCGACAGGGGATCTCCTGCCCCAGCATTTT.